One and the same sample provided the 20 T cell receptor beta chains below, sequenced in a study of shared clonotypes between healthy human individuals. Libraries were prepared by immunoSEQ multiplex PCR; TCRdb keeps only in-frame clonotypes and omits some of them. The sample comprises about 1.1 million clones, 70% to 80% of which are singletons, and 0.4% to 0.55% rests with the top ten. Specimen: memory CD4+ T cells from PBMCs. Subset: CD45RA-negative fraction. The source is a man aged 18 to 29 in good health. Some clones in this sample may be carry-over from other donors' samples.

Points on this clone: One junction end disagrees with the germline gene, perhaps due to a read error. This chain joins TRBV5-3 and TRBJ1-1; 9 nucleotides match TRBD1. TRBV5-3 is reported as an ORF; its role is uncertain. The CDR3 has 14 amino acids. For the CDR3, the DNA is TGTGCCAGCACCGGGACAGGGATGCACACTGAAGCCTTCTTT. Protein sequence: CASTGTGMHTEAFF.

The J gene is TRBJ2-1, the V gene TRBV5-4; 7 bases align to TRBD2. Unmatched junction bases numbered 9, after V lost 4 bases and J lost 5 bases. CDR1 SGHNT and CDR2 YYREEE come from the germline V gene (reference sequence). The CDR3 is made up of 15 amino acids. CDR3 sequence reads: CASSGGSSGDNEQFF. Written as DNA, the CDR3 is TGTGCCAGCAGCGGGGGGTCTAGCGGTGACAATGAGCAGTTCTTC.

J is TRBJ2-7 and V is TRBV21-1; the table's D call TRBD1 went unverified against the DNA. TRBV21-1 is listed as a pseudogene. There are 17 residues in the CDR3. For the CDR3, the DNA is TGTGCCAGCAGCAAAGGATGGACAGGGCCCACCTCCTACGAGCAGTACTTC. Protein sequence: CASSKGWTGPTSYEQYF.

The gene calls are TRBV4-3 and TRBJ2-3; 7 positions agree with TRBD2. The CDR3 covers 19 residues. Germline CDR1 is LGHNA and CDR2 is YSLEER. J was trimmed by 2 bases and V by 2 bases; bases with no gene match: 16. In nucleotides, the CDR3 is TGCGCCAGCAGCCAAAGGCTAGCGGAGTCCGTCGTCCCCACAGATACGCAGTATTTT. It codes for CASSQRLAESVVPTDTQYF.

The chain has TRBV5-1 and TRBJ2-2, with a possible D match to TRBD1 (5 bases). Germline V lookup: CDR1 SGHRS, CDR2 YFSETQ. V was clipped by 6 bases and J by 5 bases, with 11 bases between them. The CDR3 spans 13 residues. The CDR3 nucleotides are TGCGCCAGCATCCCTCCAGGGACCGGGGAGCTGTTTTTT. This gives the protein CASIPPGTGELFF.

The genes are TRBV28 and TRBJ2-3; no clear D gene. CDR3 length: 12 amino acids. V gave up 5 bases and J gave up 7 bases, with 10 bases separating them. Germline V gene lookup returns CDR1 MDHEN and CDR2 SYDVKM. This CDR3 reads CASSPRLHTQYF. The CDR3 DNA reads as TGTGCCAGCAGTCCCCGGTTGCATACGCAGTATTTT.

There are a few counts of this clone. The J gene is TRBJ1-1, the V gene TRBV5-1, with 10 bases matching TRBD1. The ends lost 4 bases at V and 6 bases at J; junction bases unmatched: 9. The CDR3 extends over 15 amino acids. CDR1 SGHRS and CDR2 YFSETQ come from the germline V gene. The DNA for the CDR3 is TGCGCCAGCAGCCTCGGGACAGGGGATTTTTCTGAAGCTTTCTTT. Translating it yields CASSLGTGDFSEAFF.

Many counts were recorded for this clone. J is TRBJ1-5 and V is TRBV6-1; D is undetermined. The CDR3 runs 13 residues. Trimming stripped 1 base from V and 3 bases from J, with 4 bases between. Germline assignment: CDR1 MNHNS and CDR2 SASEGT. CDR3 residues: CASSEVLNQPQHF. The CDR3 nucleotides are TGTGCCAGCAGTGAAGTGCTCAATCAGCCCCAGCATTTT.

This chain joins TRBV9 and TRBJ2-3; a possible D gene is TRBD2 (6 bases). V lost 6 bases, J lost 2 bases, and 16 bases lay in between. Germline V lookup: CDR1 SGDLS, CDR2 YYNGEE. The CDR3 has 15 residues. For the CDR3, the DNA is TGTGCCAGCACCGGAAAGGGACTTACCACAGATACGCAGTATTTT. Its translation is CASTGKGLTTDTQYF.

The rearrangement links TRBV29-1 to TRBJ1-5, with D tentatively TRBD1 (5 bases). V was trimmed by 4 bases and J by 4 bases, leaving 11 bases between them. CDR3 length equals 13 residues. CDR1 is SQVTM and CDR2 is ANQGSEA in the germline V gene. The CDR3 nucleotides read TGCAGCGTTGGGAGGGGTGCTAATCAGCCCCAGCATTTT. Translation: CSVGRGANQPQHF. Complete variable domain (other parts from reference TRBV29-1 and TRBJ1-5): SAVISQKPSRDICQRGTSLTIQCQVDSQVTMMFWYRQQPGQSLTLIATANQGSEATYESGFVIDKFPISRPNLTFSTLTVSNMSPEDSSIYLCSVGRGANQPQHFGDGTRLSIL.

The CDR3 nucleotides are TGTGCCAGCAGCCAGGCTCAGGGGGCCAACAAAAACATTCAGTACTTC. It encodes CASSQAQGANKNIQYF. The chain is built from TRBV7-9 and TRBJ2-4; 8 bases are a match to TRBD1. Germline CDR1 is SEHNR and CDR2 is FQNEAQ (reference sequence). CDR3 length: 16 residues. The J segment lost 3 bases and the V segment lost 5 bases, leaving 9 bases of the junction unmatched.

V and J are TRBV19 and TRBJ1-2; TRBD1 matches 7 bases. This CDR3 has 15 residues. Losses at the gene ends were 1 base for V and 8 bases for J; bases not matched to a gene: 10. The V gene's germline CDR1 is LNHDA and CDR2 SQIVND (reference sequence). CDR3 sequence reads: CASSIGGTAPGGYTF. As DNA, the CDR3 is TGTGCCAGTAGTATAGGGGGGACAGCCCCAGGGGGCTACACCTTC.

The CDR3 is CAWSPSALAPGELFF. For the CDR3, the DNA is TGTGCCTGGAGTCCCTCAGCGCTAGCTCCCGGGGAGCTGTTTTTT. The chain employs TRBV30 and TRBJ2-2; a possible D gene is TRBD2 (5 bases). Trimming took 2 bases from V and 6 from J, leaving 16 bases between them. Germline V lookup: CDR1 GTSNPN, CDR2 SVGIG (reference sequence). The CDR3 is 15 amino acids.

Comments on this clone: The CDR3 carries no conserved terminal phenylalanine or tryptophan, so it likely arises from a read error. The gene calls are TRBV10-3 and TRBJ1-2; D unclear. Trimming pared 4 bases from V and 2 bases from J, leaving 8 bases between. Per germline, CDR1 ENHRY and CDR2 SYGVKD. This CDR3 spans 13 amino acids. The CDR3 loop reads CAISADPNYGYTS. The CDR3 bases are TGTGCCATCAGTGCAGACCCCAACTATGGCTACACCTCC.

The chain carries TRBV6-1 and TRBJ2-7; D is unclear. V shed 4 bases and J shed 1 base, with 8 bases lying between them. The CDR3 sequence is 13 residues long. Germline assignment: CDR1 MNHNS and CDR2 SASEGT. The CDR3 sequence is CASSVDGSYEQYF. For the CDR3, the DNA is TGTGCCAGCAGTGTGGACGGGTCCTACGAGCAGTACTTC.

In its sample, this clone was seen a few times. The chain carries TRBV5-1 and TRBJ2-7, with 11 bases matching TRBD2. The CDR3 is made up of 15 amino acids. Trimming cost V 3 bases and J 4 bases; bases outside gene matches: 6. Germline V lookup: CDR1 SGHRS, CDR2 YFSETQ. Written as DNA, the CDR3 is TGCGCCAGCAGCTCCCCGACTAGCGGGACATACGAGCAGTACTTC. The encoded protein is CASSSPTSGTYEQYF.

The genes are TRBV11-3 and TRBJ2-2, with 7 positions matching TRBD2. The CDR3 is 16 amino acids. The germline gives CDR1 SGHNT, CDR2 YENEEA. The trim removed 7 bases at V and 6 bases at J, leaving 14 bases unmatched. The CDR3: CASNPICGSWPGELFF. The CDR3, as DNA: TGTGCCAGCAACCCTATATGCGGGAGCTGGCCCGGGGAGCTGTTTTTT.

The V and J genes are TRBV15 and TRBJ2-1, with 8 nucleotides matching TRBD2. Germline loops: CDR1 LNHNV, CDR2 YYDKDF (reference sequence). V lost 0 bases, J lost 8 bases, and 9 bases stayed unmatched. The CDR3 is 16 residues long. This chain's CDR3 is CATSRDPPGLGDEQFF. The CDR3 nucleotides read TGTGCCACCAGCAGAGATCCCCCGGGACTAGGGGATGAGCAGTTCTTC.

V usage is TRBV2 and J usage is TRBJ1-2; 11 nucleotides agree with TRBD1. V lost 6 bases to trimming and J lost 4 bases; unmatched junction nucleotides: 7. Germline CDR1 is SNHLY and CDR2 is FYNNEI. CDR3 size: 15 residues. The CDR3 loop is CASRTGTGGAYGYTF. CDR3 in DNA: TGTGCCAGCAGGACCGGGACAGGGGGTGCCTATGGCTACACCTTC.

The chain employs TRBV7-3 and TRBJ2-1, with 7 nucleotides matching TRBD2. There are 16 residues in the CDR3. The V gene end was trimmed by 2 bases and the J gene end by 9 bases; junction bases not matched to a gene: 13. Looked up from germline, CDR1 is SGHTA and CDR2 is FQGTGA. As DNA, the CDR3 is TGTGCCAGCAGCTTATTAGGTGGGAGGGCCACTGGTGAGCAGTTCTTC. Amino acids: CASSLLGGRATGEQFF.